This T cell receptor beta chain emerged from a study of blood T cell repertoires in COVID-19. At the level of the study: Italy, Spain and the United States were the sources of the convalescent and acute COVID-19 samples. The cDNA or gDNA used as material had been derived from T cells, B-cell-depleted T cells, or PBMCs.

TCRdb's copy holds only in-frame clones and misses some; the assay was immunoSEQ multiplex PCR. The sample has about 94,000 clones, more than 70% seen once. The CDR3 sequence is 13 residues long. V lost 6 bases to trimming and J lost 6 bases, with 9 bases between them. Per the germline V gene, CDR1 is SNHLY and CDR2 is FYNNEI. The source of this sequence is a woman aged 55-69 years in a cohort sampled during active or convalescent COVID-19. The rearrangement uses TRBV2 and TRBJ1-6, with D perhaps matching TRBD1 (5 bases). The sequenced material came from peripheral blood. In DNA, the CDR3 is TGTGCCAGCAGGGATGACAGTAATTCACCCCTCCACTTT. It specifies CASRDDSNSPLHF. Using reference TRBV2 and TRBJ1-6 for the parts outside the CDR3, the full variable domain is EPEVTQTPSHQVTQMGQEVILRCVPISNHLYFYWYRQILGQKVEFLVSFYNNEISEKSEIFDDQFSVERPDGSNFTLKIRSTKLEDSAMYFCASRDDSNSPLHFGNGTRLTVT.